This T cell receptor (beta chain) derives from a study of blood T cell repertoires in COVID-19 (TCRdb year 2020). General notes on the study: Samples covering the acute and convalescent phases of COVID-19 were provided by collaborators in the United States, Italy and Spain. The prospective study material was composed of cDNA or gDNA derived from T cells, B-cell-depleted T cells, or PBMCs. The dataset comprised deeply sampled blood TCRbeta repertoires from subjects exposed to, actively infected with, or recovered from COVID-19. The repertoires were released in a freely available public database intended as a resource for research on the immune response to SARS-CoV-2. The samples were drawn from two sources: the first 160 participants of the ongoing ImmuneRACE study, and over 950 subjects contributed by 6 global collaborators. Nearly every sample came with metadata listing a de-identified subject ID, COVID-19 status, age in years and sex. Where available, HLA class I and class II types were taken from metadata supplied by the sample provider and were not determined by assay-based typing. Broader findings and caveats from the paper: How much clinical and demographic metadata was included differed by source and by participant, and the metadata was provided uncurated.

Worth noting for this clone: The specificity of this receptor is unknown. No base-level quality is on record; no much larger clone is a single base apart.

Including cysteine and phenylalanine, the CDR3 has 13 amino acids. Here the CDR3 DNA is all that survives: 39 bases in frame from base 1. CDR1 and CDR2, per the germline V gene, are LGHNT and FRNRAP. Ends trimmed: V by 7 bases, J by 7 bases; bases unmatched to a gene: 6. Collaborating institutions collected whole blood in K2EDTA tubes following their own protocols. For TCRbeta analysis, collaborators shipped samples as frozen whole blood, isolated PBMCs, or DNA extracted from either of those sample types. TCRbeta CDR3 regions were amplified from genomic DNA using the immunoSEQ Assay, a bias-controlled multiplex PCR. On the study's bioinformatics: The number of nucleated cells in each sample was estimated by amplification of reference gene primers within the assay. Sequence reads were collapsed and filtered to measure the absolute abundance of every unique TCRbeta CDR3 rearrangement. For each sample, productive Simpson clonality was calculated by taking the square root of Simpson's diversity index across productive rearrangements. TCRdb stores this immuneACCESS table with in-frame sequences only. Part of the clones is absent; in the studies checked, under half of the shortfall reflects unresolved V genes, and no reason is known for the rest. The D gene and trimming were derived from the DNA, and the V and J assignments and clone size from that table. The sample table shows about 140,000 clones, and 84% are seen once. The ten most abundant clones make up about a tenth of the sample.

The material sequenced was peripheral blood. The rearrangement combines TRBV12-5 with TRBJ2-1; TRBD2 fits 8 bases in the junction. The clonotype originates from a man aged 55 to 70 with active or convalescent COVID-19. The CDR3 in this case is CASAAGVRNEQFF. The DNA sequence is TGTGCTAGTGCAGCGGGAGTACGGAATGAGCAGTTCTTC. With the portions outside the CDR3 filled from the reference TRBV12-5 and TRBJ2-1 genes, the complete variable region becomes DARVTQTPRHKVTEMGQEVTMRCQPILGHNTVFWYRQTMMQGLELLAYFRNRAPLDDSGMPKDRFSAEMPDATLATLKIQPSEPRDSAVYFCASAAGVRNEQFFGPGTRLTVL.